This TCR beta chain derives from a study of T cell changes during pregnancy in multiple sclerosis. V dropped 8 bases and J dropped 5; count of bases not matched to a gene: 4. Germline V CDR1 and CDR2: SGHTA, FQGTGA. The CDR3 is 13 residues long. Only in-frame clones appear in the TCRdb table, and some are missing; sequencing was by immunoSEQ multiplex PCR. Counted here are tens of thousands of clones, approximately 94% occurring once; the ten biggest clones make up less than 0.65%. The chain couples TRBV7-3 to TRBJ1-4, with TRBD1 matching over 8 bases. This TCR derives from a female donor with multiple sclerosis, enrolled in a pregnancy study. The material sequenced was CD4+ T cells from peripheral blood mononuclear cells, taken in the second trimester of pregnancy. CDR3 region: CASGTGLNEKLFF. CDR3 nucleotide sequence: TGTGCCAGCGGGACAGGACTAAATGAAAAACTGTTTTTT.